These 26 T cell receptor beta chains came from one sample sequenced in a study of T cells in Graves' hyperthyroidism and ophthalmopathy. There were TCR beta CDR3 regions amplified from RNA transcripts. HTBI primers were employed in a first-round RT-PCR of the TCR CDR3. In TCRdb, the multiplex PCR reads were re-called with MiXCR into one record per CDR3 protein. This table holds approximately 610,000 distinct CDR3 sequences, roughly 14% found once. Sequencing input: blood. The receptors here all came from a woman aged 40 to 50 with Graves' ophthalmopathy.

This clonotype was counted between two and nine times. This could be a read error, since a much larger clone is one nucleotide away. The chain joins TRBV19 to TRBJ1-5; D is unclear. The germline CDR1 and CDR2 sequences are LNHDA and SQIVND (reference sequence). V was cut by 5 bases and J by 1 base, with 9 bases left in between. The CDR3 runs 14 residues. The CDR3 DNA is TGTGCCAGTAGTGAGGTGAACAGCAATCAGCCCCAGCATTTT. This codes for CASSEVNSNQPQHF.

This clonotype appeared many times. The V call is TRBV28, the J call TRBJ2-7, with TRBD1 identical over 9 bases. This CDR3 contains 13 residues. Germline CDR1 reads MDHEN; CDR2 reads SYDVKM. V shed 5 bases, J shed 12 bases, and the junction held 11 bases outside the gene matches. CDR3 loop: CASSDSGTGIMYF. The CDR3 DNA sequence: TGTGCCAGCAGTGACTCCGGGACAGGGATTATGTACTTC.

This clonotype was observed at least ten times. The CDR3 DNA reads TGCAGCGCTGGAGGACAAGAGACCCAGTACTTC. As protein: CSAGGQETQYF. This chain joins TRBV29-1 and TRBJ2-5, with D possibly being TRBD2 (5 bases). CDR3 size: 11 residues. Trimming left V 7 bases short and J 2 bases short, with 8 bases between. In germline, CDR1 is SQVTM, CDR2 ANQGSEA.

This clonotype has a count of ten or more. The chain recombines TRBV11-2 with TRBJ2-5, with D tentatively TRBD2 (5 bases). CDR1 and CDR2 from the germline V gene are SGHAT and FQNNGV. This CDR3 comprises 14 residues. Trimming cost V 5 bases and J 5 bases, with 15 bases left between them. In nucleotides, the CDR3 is TGTGCCAGCAGCCCAGACCGGGATGGGGAGACCCAGTACTTC. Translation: CASSPDRDGETQYF.

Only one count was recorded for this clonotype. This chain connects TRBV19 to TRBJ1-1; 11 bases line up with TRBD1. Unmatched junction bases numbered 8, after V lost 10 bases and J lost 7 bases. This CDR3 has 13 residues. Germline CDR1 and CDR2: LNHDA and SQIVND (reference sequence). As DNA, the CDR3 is TGTGCCACCAGGACAGGGGGCTTTATTGAAGCTTTCTTT. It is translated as CATRTGGFIEAFF.

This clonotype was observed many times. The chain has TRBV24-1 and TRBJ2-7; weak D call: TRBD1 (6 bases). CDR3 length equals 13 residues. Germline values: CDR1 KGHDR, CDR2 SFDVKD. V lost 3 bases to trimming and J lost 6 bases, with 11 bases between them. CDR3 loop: CATSDRATGEQYF. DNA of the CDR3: TGTGCCACCAGTGATCGGGCGACAGGCGAGCAGTACTTC.

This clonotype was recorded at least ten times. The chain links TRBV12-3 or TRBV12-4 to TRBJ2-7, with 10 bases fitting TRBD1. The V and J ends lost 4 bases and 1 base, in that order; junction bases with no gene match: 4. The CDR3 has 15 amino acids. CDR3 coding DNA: TGTGCCAGCAGTTCCCTGGGACAGGGGTCCTACGAGCAGTACTTC. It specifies CASSSLGQGSYEQYF.

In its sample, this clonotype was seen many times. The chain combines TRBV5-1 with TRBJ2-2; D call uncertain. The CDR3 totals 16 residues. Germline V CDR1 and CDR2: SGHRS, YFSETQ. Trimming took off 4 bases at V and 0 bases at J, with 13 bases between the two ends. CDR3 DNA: TGCGCCAGCAGCCCCTTAATGGGGTCGAACACCGGGGAGCTGTTTTTT. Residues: CASSPLMGSNTGELFF. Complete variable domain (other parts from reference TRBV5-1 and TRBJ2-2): KAGVTQTPRYLIKTRGQQVTLSCSPISGHRSVSWYQQTPGQGLQFLFEYFSETQRNKGNFPGRFSGRQFSNSRSEMNVSTLELGDSALYLCASSPLMGSNTGELFFGEGSRLTVL.

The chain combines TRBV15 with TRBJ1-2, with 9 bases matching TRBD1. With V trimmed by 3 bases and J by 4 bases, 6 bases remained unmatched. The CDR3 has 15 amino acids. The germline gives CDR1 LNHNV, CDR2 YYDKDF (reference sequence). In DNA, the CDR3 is TGTGCCACCAGCAGTTCCGGGACAGGGCTCTATGGCTACACCTTC. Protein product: CATSSSGTGLYGYTF.

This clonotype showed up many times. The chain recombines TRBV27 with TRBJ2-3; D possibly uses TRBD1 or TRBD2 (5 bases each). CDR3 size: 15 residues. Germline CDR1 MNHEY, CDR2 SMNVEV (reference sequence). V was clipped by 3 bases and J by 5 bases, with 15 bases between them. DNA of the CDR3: TGTGCCAGCAGTTTGCTATCGGGGACGGGAGATACGCAGTATTTT. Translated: CASSLLSGTGDTQYF.

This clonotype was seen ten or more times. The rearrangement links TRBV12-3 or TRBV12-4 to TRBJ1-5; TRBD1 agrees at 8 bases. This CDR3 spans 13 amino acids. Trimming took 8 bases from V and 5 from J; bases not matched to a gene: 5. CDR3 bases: TGTGCCAGCCAAGACAGGGGCGATCAGCCCCAGCATTTT. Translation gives CASQDRGDQPQHF.

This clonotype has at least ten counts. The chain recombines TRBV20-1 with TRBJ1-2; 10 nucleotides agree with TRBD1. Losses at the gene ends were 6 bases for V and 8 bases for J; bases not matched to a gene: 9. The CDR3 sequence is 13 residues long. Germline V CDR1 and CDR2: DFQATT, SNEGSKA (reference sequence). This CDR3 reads CSAAIGTGEGYTF. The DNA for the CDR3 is TGCAGTGCCGCGATAGGGACAGGGGAAGGCTACACCTTC.

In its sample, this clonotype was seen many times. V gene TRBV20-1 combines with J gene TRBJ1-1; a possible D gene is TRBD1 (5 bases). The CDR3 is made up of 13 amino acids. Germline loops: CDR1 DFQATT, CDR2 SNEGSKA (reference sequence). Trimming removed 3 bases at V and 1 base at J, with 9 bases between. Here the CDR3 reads CSARGGENTEAFF. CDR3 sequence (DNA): TGCAGTGCTAGGGGGGGGGAGAACACTGAAGCTTTCTTT.

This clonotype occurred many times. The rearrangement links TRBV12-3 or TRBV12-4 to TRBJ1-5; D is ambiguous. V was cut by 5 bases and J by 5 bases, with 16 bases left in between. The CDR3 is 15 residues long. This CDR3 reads CASSPIRGLDQPQHF. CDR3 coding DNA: TGTGCCAGCAGTCCTATCCGGGGTTTAGATCAGCCCCAGCATTTT.

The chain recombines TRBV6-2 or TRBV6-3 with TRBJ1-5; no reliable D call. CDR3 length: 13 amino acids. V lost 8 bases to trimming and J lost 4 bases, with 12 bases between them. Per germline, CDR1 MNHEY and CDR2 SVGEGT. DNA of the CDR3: TGTGCCAGCCGACTGAGGGAGAATCAGCCCCAGCATTTT. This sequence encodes CASRLRENQPQHF.

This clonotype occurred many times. As DNA, the CDR3 is TGCAGTGCCATGTGGACAGGGGGCGGTTCACCCCTCCACTTT. This gives the protein CSAMWTGGGSPLHF. The gene calls are TRBV20-1 and TRBJ1-6, with 11 bases fitting TRBD1. Germline assignment: CDR1 DFQATT and CDR2 SNEGSKA (reference sequence). The CDR3 runs 14 residues. Trimming at V came to 6 bases and at J to 9 bases, leaving 7 bases not matched to a gene.

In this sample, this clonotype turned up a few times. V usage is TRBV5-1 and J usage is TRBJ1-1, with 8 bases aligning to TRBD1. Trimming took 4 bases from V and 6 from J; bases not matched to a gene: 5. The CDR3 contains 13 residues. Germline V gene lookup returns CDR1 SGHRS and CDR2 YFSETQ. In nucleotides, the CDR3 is TGCGCCAGCAGCCAGGGGGCGGGGGCTGAAGCTTTCTTT. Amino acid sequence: CASSQGAGAEAFF.

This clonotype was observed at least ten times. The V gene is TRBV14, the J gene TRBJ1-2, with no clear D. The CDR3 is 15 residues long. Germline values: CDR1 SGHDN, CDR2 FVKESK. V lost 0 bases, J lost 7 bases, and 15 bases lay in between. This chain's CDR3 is CASSQEFSLLGGYTF. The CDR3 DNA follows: TGTGCCAGCAGCCAAGAATTCTCCCTCCTCGGTGGCTACACCTTC.

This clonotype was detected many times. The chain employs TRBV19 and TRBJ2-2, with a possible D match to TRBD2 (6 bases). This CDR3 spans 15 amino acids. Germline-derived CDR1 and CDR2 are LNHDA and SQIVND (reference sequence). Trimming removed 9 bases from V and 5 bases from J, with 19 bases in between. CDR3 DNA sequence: TGTGCCAGCAAGGGGCGCAGGGAGGTTACCGGGGAGCTGTTTTTT. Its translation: CASKGRREVTGELFF.

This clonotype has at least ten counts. DNA for the CDR3: TGTGCCAGCAGCGTGACAGGCGCGGGGAACACTGAAGCTTTCTTT. Residues: CASSVTGAGNTEAFF. The chain links TRBV9 to TRBJ1-1; D may be TRBD1 (6 bases). Trimming removed 2 bases at V and 1 base at J, with 12 bases between. Germline V gene sequence: CDR1 SGDLS, CDR2 YYNGEE. The CDR3 length is 15 residues.

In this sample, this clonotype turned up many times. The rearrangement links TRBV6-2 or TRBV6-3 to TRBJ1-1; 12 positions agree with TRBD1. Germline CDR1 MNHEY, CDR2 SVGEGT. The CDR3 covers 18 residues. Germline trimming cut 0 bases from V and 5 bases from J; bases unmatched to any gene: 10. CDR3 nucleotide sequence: TGTGCCAGCAGTTACTCCCCGGGACAGGGGGCCGAGGGAACTGAAGCTTTCTTT. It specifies CASSYSPGQGAEGTEAFF.

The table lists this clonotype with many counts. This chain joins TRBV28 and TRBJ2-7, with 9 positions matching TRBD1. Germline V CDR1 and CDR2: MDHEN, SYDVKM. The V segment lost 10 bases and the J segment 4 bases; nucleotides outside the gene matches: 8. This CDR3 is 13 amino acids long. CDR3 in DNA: TGTGCCACCTGGGACAGGGCCGCATACGAGCAGTACTTC. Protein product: CATWDRAAYEQYF.

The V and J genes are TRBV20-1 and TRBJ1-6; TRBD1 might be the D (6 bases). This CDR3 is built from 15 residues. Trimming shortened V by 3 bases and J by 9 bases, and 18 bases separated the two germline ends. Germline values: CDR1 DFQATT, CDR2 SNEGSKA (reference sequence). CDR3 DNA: TGCAGTGCTAGCGAGGGGCGGGCCAGGGGTTCACCCCTCCACTTT. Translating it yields CSASEGRARGSPLHF.

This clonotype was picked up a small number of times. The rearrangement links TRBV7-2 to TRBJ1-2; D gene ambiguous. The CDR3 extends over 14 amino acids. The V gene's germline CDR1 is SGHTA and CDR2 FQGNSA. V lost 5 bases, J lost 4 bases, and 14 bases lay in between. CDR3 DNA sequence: TGTGCCAGCAGCCGGGCACCCACTTTCTATGGCTACACCTTC. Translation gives CASSRAPTFYGYTF.

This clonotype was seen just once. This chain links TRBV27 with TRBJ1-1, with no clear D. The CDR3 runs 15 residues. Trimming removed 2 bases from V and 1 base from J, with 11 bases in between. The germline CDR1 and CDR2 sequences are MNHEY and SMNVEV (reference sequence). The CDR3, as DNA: TGTGCCAGCAGTTTAACCCAGCTCGGGAACACTGAAGCTTTCTTT. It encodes CASSLTQLGNTEAFF.

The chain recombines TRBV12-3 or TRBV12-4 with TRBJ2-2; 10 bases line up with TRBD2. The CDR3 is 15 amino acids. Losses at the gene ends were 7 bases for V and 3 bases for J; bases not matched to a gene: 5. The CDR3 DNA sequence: TGTGCCAGCAAACTTAGCGGGAGGTACACCGGGGAGCTGTTTTTT. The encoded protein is CASKLSGRYTGELFF.